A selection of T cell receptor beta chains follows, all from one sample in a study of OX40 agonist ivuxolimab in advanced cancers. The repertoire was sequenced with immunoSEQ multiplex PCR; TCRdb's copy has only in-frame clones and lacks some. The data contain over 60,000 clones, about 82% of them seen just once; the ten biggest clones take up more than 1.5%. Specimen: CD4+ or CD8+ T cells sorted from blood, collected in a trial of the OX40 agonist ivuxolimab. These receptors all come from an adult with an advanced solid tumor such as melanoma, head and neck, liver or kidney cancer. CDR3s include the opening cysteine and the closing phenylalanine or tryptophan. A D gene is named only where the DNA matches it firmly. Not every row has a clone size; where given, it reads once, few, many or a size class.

CDR3aa: CASSIVRQAEQFF
CDR3nt: TGTGCCAGTAGTATCGTGAGACAGGCAGAGCAGTTCTTC
len: 13
v_gene: TRBV19
abundance: once
d_gene: -
j_gene: TRBJ2-1

CDR3aa: CSAARGYEQYF
CDR3nt: TGCAGTGCTGCTAGGGGCTACGAGCAGTACTTC
len: 11
v_gene: TRBV20-1
abundance: -
d_gene: -
j_gene: TRBJ2-7

CDR3aa: CASSPTVWSGELFF
CDR3nt: TGTGCCAGCAGCCCGACAGTGTGGTCCGGGGAGCTGTTTTTT
len: 14
v_gene: TRBV6-5
abundance: -
d_gene: -
j_gene: TRBJ2-2

CDR3aa: CASSDRNYGYTF
CDR3nt: TGTGCCAGCTCGGACAGGAATTATGGCTACACCTTC
len: 12
v_gene: TRBV18
abundance: -
d_gene: TRBD1
j_gene: TRBJ1-2

CDR3aa: CASSLSVMNTEAFF
CDR3nt: TGCGCCAGCAGCCTAAGTGTTATGAACACTGAAGCTTTCTTT
len: 14
v_gene: TRBV5-1
abundance: -
d_gene: -
j_gene: TRBJ1-1

CDR3aa: CAWSGQGIDTQYF
CDR3nt: TGTGCCTGGAGTGGTCAGGGGATAGATACGCAGTATTTT
len: 13
v_gene: TRBV30
abundance: -
d_gene: -
j_gene: TRBJ2-3

CDR3aa: CASSMYQETQYF
CDR3nt: TGTGCCAGCAGCATGTACCAAGAGACCCAGTACTTC
len: 12
v_gene: TRBV5-4
abundance: -
d_gene: -
j_gene: TRBJ2-5

CDR3aa: CASSLEMYSSYNSPLHF
CDR3nt: TGTGCCAGCAGCTTAGAGATGTATAGTTCCTATAATTCACCCCTCCACTTT
len: 17
v_gene: TRBV7-2
abundance: -
d_gene: -
j_gene: TRBJ1-6

CDR3aa: CASSLAGGLYEQYF
CDR3nt: TGCGCCAGCAGCTTGGCGGGGGGACTCTACGAGCAGTACTTC
len: 14
v_gene: TRBV5-1
abundance: -
d_gene: TRBD2
j_gene: TRBJ2-7

CDR3aa: CASSLGGLTSTDTQYF
CDR3nt: TGCGCCAGCAGCTTGGGTGGCCTGACTAGCACAGATACGCAGTATTTT
len: 16
v_gene: TRBV5-1
abundance: -
d_gene: -
j_gene: TRBJ2-3

CDR3aa: CASSLEGSNEQFF
CDR3nt: TGCGCCAGCAGCTTGGAGGGTTCCAATGAGCAGTTCTTC
len: 13
v_gene: TRBV5-1
abundance: -
d_gene: -
j_gene: TRBJ2-1

CDR3aa: CASSLRTGPDTQYF
CDR3nt: TGTGCCAGCAGTCTGCGGACAGGGCCAGATACGCAGTATTTT
len: 14
v_gene: TRBV6-1
abundance: -
d_gene: TRBD1
j_gene: TRBJ2-3

CDR3aa: CATSRDAGGRPEAFF
CDR3nt: TGTGCCACCAGCAGAGATGCCGGCGGTCGACCGGAAGCTTTCTTT
len: 15
v_gene: TRBV15
abundance: -
d_gene: -
j_gene: TRBJ1-1

CDR3aa: CASSLATSEGNQPQHF
CDR3nt: TGTGCCAGCAGCTTGGCCACCTCCGAGGGCAATCAGCCCCAGCATTTT
len: 16
v_gene: TRBV5-5
abundance: -
d_gene: -
j_gene: TRBJ1-5

CDR3aa: CASSLGSSGSTDTQYF
CDR3nt: TGTGCCAGCAGCTTAGGTTCTAGCGGGAGCACAGATACGCAGTATTTT
len: 16
v_gene: TRBV7-9
abundance: -
d_gene: TRBD2
j_gene: TRBJ2-3